This TCR beta chain comes out of a study of shared clonotypes between healthy human individuals. In this sample, this clone turned up once. A CD45RA+ naive subset and a CD45RA-negative memory subset were split from CD4+ cells. V lost 8 bases and J lost 9; bases outside the gene matches: 12. The CDR3 covers 14 residues. Germline loops: CDR1 MDHEN, CDR2 SYDVKM. Clones were sequenced by immunoSEQ multiplex PCR, and TCRdb holds only the in-frame ones, with some missing. The top ten clones hold 1.5% to 2% of a sample with roughly 640,000 clones, approximately 79% of them seen once. The sequencing sample was made of memory CD4+ T cells sorted from blood. Subset described: CD45RA-negative fraction. This receptor was obtained from a woman aged 25 to 39 in good health. The gene calls are TRBV28 and TRBJ2-1, with 8 nucleotides matching TRBD1. The CDR3 bases are TGTGCCAGCGGGCTTTACAGGGGGGAGGCTGAGCAGTTCTTC. Translated, it gives CASGLYRGEAEQFF. The variable domain in full, with the rest retrieved from reference TRBV28 and TRBJ2-1, is DVKVTQSSRYLVKRTGEKVFLECVQDMDHENMFWYRQDPGLGLRLIYFSYDVKMKEKGDIPEGYSVSREKKERFSLILESASTNQTSMYLCASGLYRGEAEQFFGPGTRLTVL.